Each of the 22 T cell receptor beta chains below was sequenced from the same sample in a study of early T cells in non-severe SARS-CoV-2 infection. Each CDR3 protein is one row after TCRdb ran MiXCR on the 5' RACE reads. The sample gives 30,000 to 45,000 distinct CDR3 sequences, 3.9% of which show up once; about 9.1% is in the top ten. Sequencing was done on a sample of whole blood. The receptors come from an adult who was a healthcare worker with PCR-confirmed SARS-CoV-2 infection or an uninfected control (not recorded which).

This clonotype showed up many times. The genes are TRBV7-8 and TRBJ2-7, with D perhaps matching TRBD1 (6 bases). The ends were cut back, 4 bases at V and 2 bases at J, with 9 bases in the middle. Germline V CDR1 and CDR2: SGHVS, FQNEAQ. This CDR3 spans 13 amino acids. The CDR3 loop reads CASSSGQTYEQYV. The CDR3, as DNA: TGTGCCAGCAGCTCAGGACAGACCTACGAGCAGTACGTC.

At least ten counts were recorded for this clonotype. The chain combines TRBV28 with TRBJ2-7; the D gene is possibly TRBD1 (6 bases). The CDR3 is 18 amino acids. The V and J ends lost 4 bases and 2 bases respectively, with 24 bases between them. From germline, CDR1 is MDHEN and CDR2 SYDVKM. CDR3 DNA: TGTGCCAGCAGTTCAGACAGGATAGACAGCTACCTAGCCTACGAGCAGTACTTC. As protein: CASSSDRIDSYLAYEQYF.

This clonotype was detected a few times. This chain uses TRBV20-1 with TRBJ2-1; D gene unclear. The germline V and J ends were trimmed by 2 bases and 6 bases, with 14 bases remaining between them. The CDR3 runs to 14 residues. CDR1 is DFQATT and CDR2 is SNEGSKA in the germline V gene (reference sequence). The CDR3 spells CSARNPPPSNEQFF. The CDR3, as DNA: TGCAGTGCTAGAAACCCGCCCCCCTCCAATGAGCAGTTCTTC.

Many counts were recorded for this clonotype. The chain's CDR3 is CASSTGTRSPLHF. DNA of the CDR3: TGTGCCAGCAGCACCGGGACACGCTCACCCCTCCACTTT. This sequence joins TRBV7-2 and TRBJ1-6; the D gene is possibly TRBD1 (6 bases). Germline CDR1 reads SGHTA; CDR2 reads FQGNSA. The V gene lost 5 bases and the J gene lost 10 bases, with 12 bases spanning the gap. The CDR3 has 13 residues.

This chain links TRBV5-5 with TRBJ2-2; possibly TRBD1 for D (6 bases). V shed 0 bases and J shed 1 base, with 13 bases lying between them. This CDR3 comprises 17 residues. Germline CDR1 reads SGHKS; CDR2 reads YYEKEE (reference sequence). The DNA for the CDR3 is TGTGCCAGCAGCTTGGCAGCCGGGACATTGAACACCGGGGAGCTGTTTTTT. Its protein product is CASSLAAGTLNTGELFF. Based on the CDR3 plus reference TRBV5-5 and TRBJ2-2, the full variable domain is DAGVTQSPTHLIKTRGQQVTLRCSPISGHKSVSWYQQVLGQGPQFIFQYYEKEERGRGNFPDRFSARQFPNYSSELNVNALLLGDSALYLCASSLAAGTLNTGELFFGEGSRLTVL.

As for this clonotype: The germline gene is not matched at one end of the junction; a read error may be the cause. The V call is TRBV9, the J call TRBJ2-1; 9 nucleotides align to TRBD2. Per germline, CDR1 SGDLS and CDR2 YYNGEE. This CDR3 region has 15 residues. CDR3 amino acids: CAGSVGAGGHNEQFF. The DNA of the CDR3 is TGTGCCGGCAGCGTAGGCGCGGGAGGGCACAATGAGCAGTTCTTC.

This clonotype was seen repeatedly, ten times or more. In nucleotides, the CDR3 is TGTGCCAGCAGTACGACTGACACCGGGACAGGGTCCGATGAGCAGTTCTTC. It encodes CASSTTDTGTGSDEQFF. The V and J genes are TRBV28 and TRBJ2-1; TRBD1 agrees at 9 bases. This CDR3 contains 17 residues. With 5 bases clipped from V and 8 bases from J, the junction kept 16 bases outside the gene matches. The V gene's germline CDR1 is MDHEN and CDR2 SYDVKM.

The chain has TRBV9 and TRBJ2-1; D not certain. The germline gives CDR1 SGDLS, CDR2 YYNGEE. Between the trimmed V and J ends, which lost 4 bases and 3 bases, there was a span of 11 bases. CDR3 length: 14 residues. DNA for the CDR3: TGTGCCAGCAGCACCCACTCGGACTACAATGAGCAGTTCTTC. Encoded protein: CASSTHSDYNEQFF.

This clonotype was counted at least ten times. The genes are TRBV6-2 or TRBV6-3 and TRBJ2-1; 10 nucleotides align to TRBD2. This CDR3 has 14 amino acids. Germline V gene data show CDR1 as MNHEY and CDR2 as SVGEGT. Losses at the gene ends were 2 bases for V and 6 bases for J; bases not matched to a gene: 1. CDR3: CASSYKREGNEQFF. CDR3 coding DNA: TGTGCCAGCAGTTACAAGCGGGAGGGCAATGAGCAGTTCTTC.

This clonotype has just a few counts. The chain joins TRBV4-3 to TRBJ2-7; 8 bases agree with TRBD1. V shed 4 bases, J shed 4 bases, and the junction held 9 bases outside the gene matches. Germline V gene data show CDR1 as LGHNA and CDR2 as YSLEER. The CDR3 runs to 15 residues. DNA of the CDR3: TGCGCCAGCAGCCTCCAAGGGACAGGATCTTACGAGCAGTACTTC. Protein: CASSLQGTGSYEQYF.

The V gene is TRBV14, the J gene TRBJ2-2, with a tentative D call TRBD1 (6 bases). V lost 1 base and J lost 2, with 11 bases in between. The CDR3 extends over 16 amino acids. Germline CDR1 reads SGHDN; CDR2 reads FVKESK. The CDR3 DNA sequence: TGTGCCAGCAGCCAAGTCGGACAGATCAACACCGGGGAGCTGTTTTTT. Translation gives CASSQVGQINTGELFF.

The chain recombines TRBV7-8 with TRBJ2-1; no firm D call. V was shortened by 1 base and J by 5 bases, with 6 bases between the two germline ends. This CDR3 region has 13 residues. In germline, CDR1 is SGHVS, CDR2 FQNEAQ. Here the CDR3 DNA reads TGTGCCAGCAGCTTAGAAGGCCACAATGAGCAGTTCTTC. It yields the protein CASSLEGHNEQFF.

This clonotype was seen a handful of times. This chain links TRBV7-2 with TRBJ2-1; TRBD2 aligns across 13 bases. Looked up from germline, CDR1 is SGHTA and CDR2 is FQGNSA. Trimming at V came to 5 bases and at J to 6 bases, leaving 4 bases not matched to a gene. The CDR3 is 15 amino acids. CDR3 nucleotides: TGTGCCAGCAGCGCCGGGACTAGCGGGACCAATGAGCAGTTCTTC. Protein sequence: CASSAGTSGTNEQFF.

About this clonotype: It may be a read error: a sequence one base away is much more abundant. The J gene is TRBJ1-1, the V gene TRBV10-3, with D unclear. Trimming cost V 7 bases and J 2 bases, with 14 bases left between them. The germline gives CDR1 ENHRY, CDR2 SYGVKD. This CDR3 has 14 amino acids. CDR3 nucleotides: TGTGCCATCACCCAACGGGGTCCAAACACTGAAGCTTTCTTT. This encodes CAITQRGPNTEAFF.

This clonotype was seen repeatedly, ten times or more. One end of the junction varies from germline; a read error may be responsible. CDR3 residues: CASSLFGSYNGQFF. The CDR3 DNA reads as TGTGCCAGCAGCTTATTCGGTTCCTACAATGGGCAGTTCTTC. The genes are TRBV7-3 and TRBJ2-1; D is uncertain. The germline CDR1 and CDR2 sequences are SGHTA and FQGTGA. The CDR3 extends over 14 amino acids.

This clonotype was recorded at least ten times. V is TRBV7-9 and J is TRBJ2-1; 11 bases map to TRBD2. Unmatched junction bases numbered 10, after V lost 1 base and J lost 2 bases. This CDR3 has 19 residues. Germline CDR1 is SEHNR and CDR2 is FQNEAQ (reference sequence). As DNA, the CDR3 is TGTGCCAGCAGCTTAGGTACTAGCGGGAGACTTCATCCCTACAATGAGCAGTTCTTC. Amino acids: CASSLGTSGRLHPYNEQFF.

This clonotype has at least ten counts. For the CDR3, the DNA is TGTGCCAGCAGCGCCAGACAGAGGCCAAGCACAGATACGCAGTATTTT. It yields the protein CASSARQRPSTDTQYF. The J gene is TRBJ2-3, the V gene TRBV21-1; TRBD1, the table's D call, lacks a check against the DNA. TRBV21-1 is listed as a pseudogene. The CDR3 length is 16 residues.

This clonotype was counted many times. CDR3 amino acids: CASSHRGSGELFF. The CDR3 nucleotides read TGTGCCAGCAGTCACCGGGGGTCCGGGGAGCTGTTTTTT. V usage is TRBV28 and J usage is TRBJ2-2; D might be TRBD2 (6 bases). V gave up 5 bases and J gave up 6 bases, with 10 bases separating them. The CDR3 is 13 residues long. The germline gives CDR1 MDHEN, CDR2 SYDVKM.

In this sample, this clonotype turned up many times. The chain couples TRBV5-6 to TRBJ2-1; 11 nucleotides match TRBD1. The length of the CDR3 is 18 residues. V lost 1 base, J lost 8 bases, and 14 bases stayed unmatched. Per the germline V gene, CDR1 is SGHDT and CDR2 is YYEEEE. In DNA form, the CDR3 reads TGTGCCAGCAGCTTGTTAGGGTGGACCGGGACAGGGGGAGATGAGCAGTTCTTC. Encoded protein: CASSLLGWTGTGGDEQFF.

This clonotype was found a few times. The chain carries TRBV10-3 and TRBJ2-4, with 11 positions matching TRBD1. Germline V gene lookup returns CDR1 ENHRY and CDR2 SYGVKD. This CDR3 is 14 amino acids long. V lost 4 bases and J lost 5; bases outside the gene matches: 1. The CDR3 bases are TGTGCCATCAGTGGGGGACAGGGGGAAAACATTCAGTACTTC. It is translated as CAISGGQGENIQYF.

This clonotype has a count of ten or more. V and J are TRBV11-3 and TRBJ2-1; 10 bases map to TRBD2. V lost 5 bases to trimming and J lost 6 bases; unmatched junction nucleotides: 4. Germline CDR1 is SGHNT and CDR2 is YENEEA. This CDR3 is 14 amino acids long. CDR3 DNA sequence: TGTGCCAGCAGCACCTGGACTAGCGGCAATGAGCAGTTCTTC. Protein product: CASSTWTSGNEQFF. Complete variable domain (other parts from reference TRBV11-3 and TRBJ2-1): EAGVVQSPRYKIIEKKQPVAFWCNPISGHNTLYWYLQNLGQGPELLIRYENEEAVDDSQLPKDRFSAERLKGVDSTLKIQPAELGDSAVYLCASSTWTSGNEQFFGPGTRLTVL.

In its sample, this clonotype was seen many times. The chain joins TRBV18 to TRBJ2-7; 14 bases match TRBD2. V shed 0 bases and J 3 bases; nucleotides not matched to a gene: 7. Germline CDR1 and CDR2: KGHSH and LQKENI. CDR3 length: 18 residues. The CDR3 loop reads CASSPPLGLAGVIYEQYF. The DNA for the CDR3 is TGTGCCAGCTCACCACCGCTGGGACTAGCGGGAGTTATCTACGAGCAGTACTTC.